This passage covers 25 T cell receptor beta chains from one sample sequenced in a study of blood T cell repertoires in COVID-19. Using immunoSEQ multiplex PCR, the repertoire was profiled, and TCRdb retains in-frame clones only, with some absent. The profile shows roughly 62,000 clones, roughly 83% of them singletons. The source material was peripheral blood. All receptors come from a man aged 25-45 years with COVID-19, enrolled during active disease.

The chain joins TRBV9 to TRBJ2-7; no reliable D call. Germline V gene lookup returns CDR1 SGDLS and CDR2 YYNGEE. Trimming removed 0 bases at V and 5 bases at J, with 9 bases between. There are 13 residues in the CDR3. DNA for the CDR3: TGTGCCAGCAGCGTAGCGCCTAACGACGAGCAGTACTTC. Its protein is CASSVAPNDEQYF.

The chain employs TRBV3-1 (or the pseudogene TRBV3-2) and TRBJ1-2; no definite D call. Per the germline V gene, CDR1 is LGHDT and CDR2 is YNNKEL (reference sequence). Trimming pared 4 bases from V and 4 bases from J, leaving 25 bases between. The CDR3 is 18 amino acids. The CDR3 sequence: CASSRLSSPQEVVYGYTF. CDR3 bases: TGTGCCAGCAGCCGGCTCTCCTCCCCCCAGGAGGTGGTCTATGGCTACACCTTC.

This clone has more than one count but fewer than ten. The chain is built from TRBV13 and TRBJ2-1, with 10 bases matching TRBD2. V shed 2 bases and J 1 base; nucleotides not matched to a gene: 8. Germline CDR1 PRHDT, CDR2 FYEKMQ (reference sequence). The CDR3 runs to 18 residues. CDR3 amino acids: CASSLIGPSGSSYNEQFF. As DNA, the CDR3 is TGTGCCAGCAGCTTAATAGGGCCTAGCGGGAGTTCCTACAATGAGCAGTTCTTC.

Concerning this clone itself: The CDR3 does not close with the conserved phenylalanine or tryptophan, likely indicating a read error. The rearrangement joins TRBV7-2 to TRBJ1-2, with D maybe TRBD1 (5 bases). The V gene lost 1 base and the J gene lost 5 bases, with 14 bases spanning the gap. The CDR3 runs 15 residues. CDR1 is SGHTA and CDR2 is FQGNSA in the germline V gene. The CDR3 here is CASSLVGGGFYGYTV. CDR3 in DNA: TGTGCCAGCAGCTTAGTTGGGGGAGGATTTTATGGCTACACCGTC.

J is TRBJ1-2 and V is TRBV12-3 or TRBV12-4; D remains unclear. The V end was cut by 8 bases, the J end by 4 bases, with 11 bases between. This CDR3 is 12 amino acids long. DNA for the CDR3: TGTGCCAGCCTAACGAGTTTCTATGGCTACACCTTC. Its protein product is CASLTSFYGYTF.

The chain links TRBV7-6 to TRBJ1-2, with 9 bases lining up with TRBD1. The CDR3 has 15 amino acids. V was pared by 2 bases and J by 3 bases, with 4 bases of the junction left unmatched. The germline V gene encodes CDR1 SGHVS and CDR2 FNYEAQ. CDR3 protein: CASSLTGQGHYGYTF. For the CDR3, the DNA is TGTGCCAGCAGCTTAACGGGACAGGGACACTATGGCTACACCTTC.

The V gene is TRBV7-9, the J gene TRBJ1-4; no reliable D call. Trimming pared 2 bases from V and 8 bases from J, leaving 18 bases between. Germline-derived CDR1 and CDR2 are SEHNR and FQNEAQ (reference sequence). CDR3 length: 16 residues. The CDR3 loop reads CASSLRESGSGEKLFF. CDR3 nucleotide sequence: TGTGCCAGCAGCTTAAGGGAGTCGGGGTCCGGAGAAAAACTGTTTTTT.

The rearrangement links TRBV5-4 to TRBJ1-1; tentative D call: TRBD1 (5 bases). CDR3 size: 14 residues. Germline-derived CDR1 and CDR2 are SGHNT and YYREEE (reference sequence). V was shortened by 5 bases and J by 4 bases, with 15 bases between the two germline ends. The CDR3 sequence is CASSSGLLGTEAFF. Here the CDR3 DNA reads TGTGCCAGCAGTTCAGGGCTGTTGGGCACTGAAGCTTTCTTT.

The J gene is TRBJ2-1, the V gene TRBV6-4, with TRBD1 identical over 10 bases. This CDR3 region has 16 residues. The junction had 8 bases not matched to a gene; V was cut back by 6 bases and J by 3 bases. Germline V CDR1 and CDR2: MRHNA, SNTAGT. The DNA for the CDR3 is TGTGCCAGCAGGACGGTAGGGACAGGGGACTACAATGAGCAGTTCTTC. Protein: CASRTVGTGDYNEQFF.

V usage is TRBV27 and J usage is TRBJ2-1; 7 bases match TRBD2. This CDR3 has 15 amino acids. CDR1 and CDR2 from the germline V gene are MNHEY and SMNVEV (reference sequence). Trimming took 4 bases from V and 5 from J; bases not matched to a gene: 8. The CDR3 sequence: CASSSRGVGNNEQFF. The CDR3 region has the DNA TGTGCCAGCAGTTCTCGGGGGGTCGGGAACAATGAGCAGTTCTTC.

The genes are TRBV5-5 and TRBJ1-4, with D possibly being TRBD1 (5 bases). The V gene lost 2 bases and the J gene lost 4 bases, with 12 bases spanning the gap. This CDR3 is 15 amino acids long. The germline CDR1 and CDR2 sequences are SGHKS and YYEKEE (reference sequence). The CDR3 DNA sequence: TGTGCCAGCAGCTTTAGGGGCGATCATAATGAAAAACTGTTTTTT. Residues: CASSFRGDHNEKLFF.

The chain uses TRBV4-3 and TRBJ2-3, with TRBD2 matching 9 bases. Germline V CDR1 and CDR2: LGHNA, YSLEER. J gave up 4 bases and V 0 bases, and 5 bases lay outside the gene matches. The CDR3 is 16 residues long. The CDR3 reads CASSQDGAGGADTQYF. As DNA, the CDR3 is TGCGCCAGCAGCCAAGATGGGGCGGGAGGGGCAGATACGCAGTATTTT.

CDR3 sequence: CASSISSRPREAFF. CDR3 sequence (DNA): TGTGCCAGCAGTATCTCGTCCAGGCCTCGGGAAGCTTTCTTT. The chain couples TRBV28 to TRBJ1-1; D uncertain. Trimming shortened V by 5 bases and J by 8 bases, and 18 bases separated the two germline ends. The CDR3 has 14 residues. Germline CDR1 MDHEN, CDR2 SYDVKM.

A note on this clone: Different DNA sequences within this sample yield the same CDR3. The rearrangement links TRBV28 to TRBJ1-2; D possibly corresponds to TRBD1 (5 bases). Per germline, CDR1 MDHEN and CDR2 SYDVKM. This CDR3 is 12 amino acids long. Trimming cost V 2 bases and J 5 bases, with 6 bases left between them. The CDR3 DNA follows: TGTGCCAGCAGTTTACGGGGGTATGGCTACACCTTC. It yields the protein CASSLRGYGYTF.

The chain links TRBV3-1 (or the pseudogene TRBV3-2) to TRBJ2-5, with 9 bases identical to TRBD1. Losses at the gene ends were 4 bases for V and 6 bases for J; bases not matched to a gene: 12. Per germline, CDR1 LGHDT and CDR2 YNNKEL (reference sequence). The CDR3 has 16 amino acids. CDR3 bases: TGTGCCAGCAGCCCCGCCGGGACAGGGAGCCGGCAGACCCAGTACTTC. This gives the protein CASSPAGTGSRQTQYF.

This clone was recorded once. The chain couples TRBV5-1 to TRBJ1-4, with D tentatively TRBD1 (6 bases). The germline V gene has CDR1 SGHRS and CDR2 YFSETQ. This CDR3 contains 16 residues. Between the trimmed V and J ends, which lost 4 bases and 7 bases, there was a span of 20 bases. The CDR3 coding sequence is TGCGCCAGCAGCCCCTTGGGGGGGGCGGGTCGTGAAAAACTGTTTTTT. The encoded protein is CASSPLGGAGREKLFF.

The chain has TRBV6-5 and TRBJ1-2; 9 bases are shared with TRBD1. This CDR3 comprises 15 residues. V was pared by 6 bases and J by 4 bases, with 9 bases of the junction left unmatched. The germline V gene encodes CDR1 MNHEY and CDR2 SVGAGI. The CDR3 sequence is CASRPTGGLIYGYTF. The CDR3 nucleotides are TGTGCCAGCAGACCTACAGGGGGCCTAATCTATGGCTACACCTTC.

The chain has TRBV19 and TRBJ1-5, with D unresolved. With 1 base removed from V and 11 bases from J, the gap between germline ends came to 6 bases. Germline loops: CDR1 LNHDA, CDR2 SQIVND (reference sequence). The CDR3 is 11 amino acids. The CDR3 bases are TGTGCCAGTAGTATAGGGGAGGCCCAGCATTTT. Translating it yields CASSIGEAQHF.

The V call is TRBV5-4, the J call TRBJ2-7; no reliable D call. The CDR3 is 15 residues long. CDR1 is SGHNT, CDR2 YYREEE, per germline (reference sequence). V was clipped by 4 bases and J by 0 bases, with 14 bases between them. The CDR3 region has the DNA TGTGCCAGCAGCCCGTCCCCGGGTAGCTCCTACGAGCAGTACTTC. Amino acids: CASSPSPGSSYEQYF.

The V gene is TRBV7-9, the J gene TRBJ1-4; D not resolved. Trimming removed 5 bases from V and 10 bases from J, with 17 bases in between. CDR1 and CDR2 from the germline V gene are SEHNR and FQNEAQ (reference sequence). The CDR3 has 14 amino acids. This CDR3 reads CASSPGITPGKLFF. The CDR3 DNA reads TGTGCCAGCAGCCCGGGGATCACCCCGGGAAAACTGTTTTTT.

The V call is TRBV19, the J call TRBJ2-1; weak D call: TRBD2 (5 bases). Germline V lookup: CDR1 LNHDA, CDR2 SQIVND (reference sequence). CDR3 length equals 16 residues. V lost 2 bases and J lost 0, with 11 bases in between. The CDR3 here is CASSISQRLSYNEQFF. DNA of the CDR3: TGTGCCAGTAGTATATCCCAGCGGCTCTCCTACAATGAGCAGTTCTTC.

In this sample, this clone turned up once. CDR3 in DNA: TGCGCCAGCAGCTGGGACACCTTTTCCTACGAGCAGTACTTC. Its protein product is CASSWDTFSYEQYF. This sequence joins TRBV5-1 and TRBJ2-7; tentative D call: TRBD1 (6 bases). Germline assignment: CDR1 SGHRS and CDR2 YFSETQ. V lost 3 bases and J lost 1, with 11 bases in between. The CDR3 totals 14 residues.

A word on this clone: Germline and junction disagree at one end, which may indicate a read error. The chain couples TRBV7-3 to TRBJ2-3; D is perhaps TRBD2 (6 bases). The V gene's germline CDR1 is SGHTA and CDR2 FQGTGA. CDR3 length: 14 amino acids. For the CDR3, the DNA is TGTGCCAGCAGCGTAACCGGGGGAACAGATACGCAGTATTTT. It specifies CASSVTGGTDTQYF.

V gene TRBV19 combines with J gene TRBJ1-1; D is undetermined. The length of the CDR3 is 13 residues. Per the germline V gene, CDR1 is LNHDA and CDR2 is SQIVND (reference sequence). V was trimmed by 5 bases and J by 4 bases, leaving 11 bases between them. CDR3 protein: CASSWEGSTEAFF. In nucleotides, the CDR3 is TGTGCCAGTAGTTGGGAAGGGAGCACTGAAGCTTTCTTT.

The J gene is TRBJ2-7, the V gene TRBV2, with 8 bases aligning to TRBD2. After removal of 10 bases from V and 7 bases from J, the junction contained 12 bases not matched to a gene. Germline V gene data show CDR1 as SNHLY and CDR2 as FYNNEI. The CDR3 is made up of 13 amino acids. The CDR3 bases are TGTGCCAACCGATTGCGGGAGGAAGGGGAGCAGTACTTC. Protein sequence: CANRLREEGEQYF.